Listed here is a single TCR beta chain. Its antigen is not yet known. Per-base qualities were not stored, and no clone one base away is much larger. This record belongs to a study of T cells after posttransplantation cyclophosphamide (dated by TCRdb to 2016 to 2018). Study-wide context: The study tracked T cell repertoire reconstitution by TRB sequencing after myeloablative bone marrow transplantation using posttransplantation cyclophosphamide as GVHD prophylaxis. Antigen receptor sequencing was done on samples from about 38 PTCy-treated patients and from roughly 15 related bone marrow donors of those patients. Blood from all 35 or so PTCy patients who had 1-year posttransplant specimens underwent TRB sequencing. TRB sequencing was also done on up to 3 additional blood samples from 2 to 5.2 years after transplant in 3 patients, and on pretransplant blood from several patients. Because TRA and TRB clonality correlated tightly in 10 or so samples, later TCR analyses were limited to TRB. Public TRB sequences were checked against a database of over 3,600 sequences associated with responses to pathogens, tumor antigens, self-antigens and alloantigens.

What the study reported, not specific to this receptor: The TRB repertoires of T cells infiltrating skin or GI tract showed only limited overlap with the TRB repertoires of T cells in blood. Across 45 or so patients, TRB clonality was highly associated with recipient CMV seropositivity and CMV reactivation, and PTCy diversity was similar to diversity in CNI/methotrexate controls. Donor-recipient similarity was low at 1-2 months but increased during the first year, and donor CD8+ memory clones often dominated later blood repertoires.

Looking up the germline V gene yields CDR1 SGHTA and CDR2 FQGNSA. Ends trimmed: V by 5 bases, J by 4 bases; bases unmatched to a gene: 14. The CDR3 starts with the cysteine, ends with the phenylalanine, and has 17 residues. Just the 51-base CDR3 DNA is kept, in frame starting at base 1. The PTCy-treated patients were drawn from a prospective, multi-institutional clinical trial. Peripheral blood and bone marrow mononuclear cells were isolated by Ficoll-Hypaque density centrifugation and were cryopreserved. Genomic DNA was the input for TRB sequencing, which was run either with the immunoSEQ assay at survey resolution or with the hsTCRB kit. From the authors' description of their analysis: The immunoSEQ software was used for initial read processing, and the LymphoSeq R package was used for repertoire analyses. Clonality was computed as 1 minus normalized Shannon entropy, and a Gini coefficient was also calculated for each TRB dataset. Phenotypes of unsorted samples were inferred by mapping TRB sequences from sorted subsets of the recipient or donor onto the same recipient's unsorted samples. TCRdb's version of the immuneACCESS table is confined to in-frame rearrangements and falls short of the full clone set. An unresolved V gene accounts for under half of the shortfall where checked; the remainder is of unknown origin. For V, J and clone size, that table is used; D and trimming come from the DNA. The sample contains fewer than 40,000 clones, around nine tenths of them found a single time. Clones ranked in the top ten supply around 14% of the sample.

This TCR came from a woman aged 40 to 49 with a blood cancer, CMV-positive, and with a related stem cell donor. The chain couples TRBV7-2 to TRBJ2-1, with 7 middle bases fitting TRBD1. Sequenced input: PBMCs. In nucleotides, the sequence is TGTGCCAGCAGCCCCCGCGGTGGGGACAGATTTTACAATGAGCAGTTCTTC. Translated, this is CASSPRGGDRFYNEQFF. The reference TRBV7-2 and TRBJ2-1 proteins fill in what lies around the CDR3, so the full variable domain reads GAGVSQSPSNKVTEKGKDVELRCDPISGHTALYWYRQSLGQGLEFLIYFQGNSAPDKSGLPSDRFSAERTGGSVSTLTIQRTQQEDSAVYLCASSPRGGDRFYNEQFFGPGTRLTVL.